This T cell receptor (beta chain) was captured in a study of beta chain features in type 1 diabetes. Study background: The study examined around 100 million sorted cells across all samples.

With respect to this clone: Its antigen is not identified.

The investigators reverse transcribed all of the isolated RNA, so they sequenced expressed TCRB transcripts. Clones were sequenced by immunoSEQ multiplex PCR, and TCRdb holds only the in-frame ones, with some missing. Here the sample spans roughly 170,000 clones, about 12% being singletons. Notes on the study in general: Cells expressing TCR highly could be over-represented by cDNA sequencing.

CDR3 length: 15 amino acids. The V and J genes are TRBV21-1 and TRBJ2-7; TRBD2, the D gene given by the table, was not confirmed from the DNA. TRBV21-1 is reported as a pseudogene. The receptor's source is a young woman in good health. The sequenced sample consisted of central memory CD4+ T cells from blood. The CDR3 nucleotides read TGTGCCAGCCCTAGACTAGCGGATGGGACCTACGAGCAGTACTTC. Amino acids: CASPRLADGTYEQYF.